A selection of T cell receptor beta chains follows, all from one sample in a study of Ad26.COV2.S vaccination and SARS-CoV-2 variants. Sequenced by immunoSEQ multiplex PCR; TCRdb stores in-frame clones only, minus some. Here the sample spans 350,000 to 500,000 clones, about nine tenths being singletons. The sequencing here drew on peripheral blood, taken in a trial of Ad26.COV2.S vaccine versus placebo. The receptors come from a person between 18 and 65 years old who received the Ad26.COV2.S COVID-19 vaccine or a placebo. Each CDR3 is given without its conserved first and last residue. The order of the fields is D gene, J gene, V gene, CDR3 protein. The D gene is left open where the match is weak.

.	TRBJ1-4	TRBV30	AWSVLRQANEKLF
.	TRBJ2-7	TRBV28	ASSQFRGAQAYEQY
.	TRBJ2-1	TRBV24-1	ATSDFNEQF
TRBD2	TRBJ2-3	TRBV3-1/TRBV3-2	ASSQTSGRGSDTQY
TRBD1	TRBJ1-4	TRBV6-5	ASSSQGAVEEKLF
.	TRBJ2-3	TRBV18	ASSPPGSDTQY
TRBD2	TRBJ2-2	TRBV7-3	ASSLRLAGEPGELF
.	TRBJ1-5	TRBV5-1	ASSPYGQSNQPQH
TRBD1	TRBJ2-2	TRBV4-3	ASSQPYTGTGGTGELF
TRBD2	TRBJ2-5	TRBV6-5	ASSYLTGGLQETQY
.	TRBJ2-7	TRBV15	ATSRDRGHEQY
TRBD1	TRBJ1-2	TRBV27	ASSLLPPDRGQFYGYT
TRBD2	TRBJ2-7	TRBV11-2	ASSFVAGPYEQY
.	TRBJ1-6	TRBV3-1/TRBV3-2	ASSQDGGTYNSPLH
.	TRBJ1-3	TRBV7-2	ASSPEAADGRNTIY
.	TRBJ2-1	TRBV5-1	ASSWSPGPNNEQF
.	TRBJ1-4	TRBV5-1	ASSLKATNEKLF
TRBD2	TRBJ2-7	TRBV7-8	ASSPQPSGFTYEQY
.	TRBJ1-1	TRBV10-3	AISESPSPGQAF
TRBD2	TRBJ2-1	TRBV19	ASSWVPGGYNEQF
TRBD2	TRBJ2-4	TRBV13	ASSLLAGESKNIQY
.	TRBJ1-1	TRBV5-4	ASSLAQNTEAF
.	TRBJ1-4	TRBV27	ASKISSGQIGKLF
TRBD2	TRBJ2-1	TRBV11-2	ASSLESGRSYNEQF
.	TRBJ2-2	TRBV6-2/TRBV6-3	ASSYSGQIYTGELF
TRBD2	TRBJ2-1	TRBV4-3	ASSQDRLAGEADEQF
.	TRBJ2-7	TRBV19	ASSISGVSYEQY
.	TRBJ1-2	TRBV18	ASSPYTGIDGYT
.	TRBJ2-5	TRBV7-2	ASSRTSRRGETQY
.	TRBJ2-7	TRBV5-1	ASSLGSGGAYEQY
.	TRBJ2-1	TRBV11-3	ASSPVTTDNEQF
.	TRBJ2-7	TRBV10-3	AISLGSSYEQY
.	TRBJ1-6	TRBV3-1/TRBV3-2	ASSQKNLRPSRANIGNSPLH
TRBD2	TRBJ2-1	TRBV28	ASSLGLAGYNEQF
.	TRBJ1-1	TRBV19	ASSIGFRVPGEAF
.	TRBJ2-3	TRBV9	ASSLTTRLTDTQY
.	TRBJ1-4	TRBV4-1	ASSQDGGPLEKLF
TRBD2	TRBJ2-2	TRBV4-3	ASSHRTSGRAGTGELF
.	TRBJ2-7	TRBV27	ASSRGYEQY
.	TRBJ2-5	TRBV6-5	ASSVFGETQY
.	TRBJ2-1	TRBV5-1	ASSLGGQPAYNEQF
.	TRBJ1-1	TRBV5-4	ASSFHQGTTEAF
.	TRBJ2-7	TRBV15	ATSRDASDYEQY
.	TRBJ2-7	TRBV11-2	ASSLDPGPRRYEQY
TRBD2	TRBJ2-2	TRBV10-3	AISESGAGGPGELF